Here is one T cell receptor beta chain with its context. The data are from a study of technical replicates of blood from a few donors. The CDR3 spans 19 residues. V dropped 5 bases and J dropped 0; count of bases not matched to a gene: 11. CDR1 SGHVS and CDR2 FNYEAQ come from the germline V gene. Generated by immunoSEQ multiplex PCR, the TCRdb table keeps only in-frame clones and is missing some. The table includes roughly 50,000 clones, 90% to 95% detected once. V and J are TRBV7-6 and TRBJ2-7; the match to TRBD2 covers 15 bases. The TCR sequence derives from a human donor in good health. Some clones in this sample may be carry-over from other donors' samples. Sequenced sample: PBMCs. Written as DNA, the CDR3 is TGTGCCAGCAGCACCGAACCGGGGACTAGCGGGGGGTCCTCCTACGAGCAGTACTTC. Amino acids: CASSTEPGTSGGSSYEQYF. Full variable domain (missing parts from reference TRBV7-6 and TRBJ2-7): GAGVSQSPRYKVTKRGQDVALRCDPISGHVSLYWYRQALGQGPEFLTYFNYEAQQDKSGLPNDRFSAERPEGSISTLTIQRTEQRDSAMYRCASSTEPGTSGGSSYEQYFGPGTRLTVT.